The 20 T cell receptor beta chains presented below share a single source sample, sequenced in a study of blood T cell repertoires in COVID-19. Profiled with immunoSEQ multiplex PCR; TCRdb holds only in-frame clones, not every one. The sample records about 270,000 clones, over 80% being singletons. Material: peripheral blood. The source of these receptors is a woman between 45 and 65 years old with active or convalescent COVID-19.

This clone was counted once. The chain joins TRBV12-3 or TRBV12-4 to TRBJ1-1; no reliable D call. The CDR3 contains 13 residues. Trimming removed 5 bases from V and 3 bases from J, with 10 bases in between. The CDR3 DNA sequence: TGTGCCAGCAGTATGGGCGTGTACACTGAAGCTTTCTTT. It yields the protein CASSMGVYTEAFF.

The rearrangement uses TRBV6-5 and TRBJ1-5, with a tentative D call TRBD1 (5 bases). The length of the CDR3 is 15 residues. The V gene's germline CDR1 is MNHEY and CDR2 SVGAGI. The V and J ends lost 10 bases and 1 base respectively, with 17 bases between them. DNA for the CDR3: TGTGCCATCAACTCGGGAGGGGTGAGCAATCAGCCCCAGCATTTT. Protein: CAINSGGVSNQPQHF.

Details on this clone: Other DNA sequences of this sample code for an identical CDR3. This chain uses TRBV5-1 with TRBJ1-6; no firm D call. With 1 base removed from V and 0 bases from J, the gap between germline ends came to 8 bases. Germline-derived CDR1 and CDR2 are SGHRS and YFSETQ. This CDR3 contains 16 residues. The CDR3 bases are TGCGCCAGCAGCTTGCGCGGGAGCTCCTATAATTCACCCCTCCACTTT. Protein sequence: CASSLRGSSYNSPLHF. The full variable domain, its missing parts supplied by reference TRBV5-1 and TRBJ1-6, is KAGVTQTPRYLIKTRGQQVTLSCSPISGHRSVSWYQQTPGQGLQFLFEYFSETQRNKGNFPGRFSGRQFSNSRSEMNVSTLELGDSALYLCASSLRGSSYNSPLHFGNGTRLTVT.

The chain couples TRBV20-1 to TRBJ2-1, with unresolved D. The CDR3 contains 14 residues. Germline CDR1 DFQATT, CDR2 SNEGSKA (reference sequence). Trimming removed 3 bases at V and 6 bases at J, with 15 bases between. The CDR3 reads CSASNPYRANEQFF. CDR3 coding DNA: TGCAGTGCTAGTAATCCCTACCGAGCCAATGAGCAGTTCTTC.

The chain couples TRBV9 to TRBJ1-2, with unresolved D. Germline assignment: CDR1 SGDLS and CDR2 YYNGEE. The CDR3 length is 13 residues. V was shortened by 2 bases and J by 6 bases, with 11 bases between the two germline ends. The CDR3 is CASSVTVEDGYTF. The CDR3 bases are TGTGCCAGCAGCGTCACAGTTGAAGATGGCTACACCTTC. Based on the CDR3 plus reference TRBV9 and TRBJ1-2, the full variable domain is DSGVTQTPKHLITATGQRVTLRCSPRSGDLSVYWYQQSLDQGLQFLIQYYNGEERAKGNILERFSAQQFPDLHSELNLSSLELGDSALYFCASSVTVEDGYTFGSGTRLTVV.

The chain couples TRBV11-2 to TRBJ2-1, with 15 positions matching TRBD2. The junction had 15 bases not matched to a gene; V was cut back by 8 bases and J by 10 bases. CDR1 is SGHAT, CDR2 FQNNGV, per germline. This CDR3 has 17 residues. The chain's CDR3 is CASRGLAGGSPQGEQFF. CDR3 sequence (DNA): TGTGCCAGCCGGGGACTAGCGGGAGGCTCTCCACAGGGGGAGCAGTTCTTC.

The chain carries TRBV3-1 (or the pseudogene TRBV3-2) and TRBJ2-1; 12 nucleotides line up with TRBD2. The CDR3 extends over 19 amino acids. The V gene end was trimmed by 4 bases and the J gene end by 2 bases; junction bases not matched to a gene: 12. Germline CDR1 reads LGHDT; CDR2 reads YNNKEL (reference sequence). The CDR3 DNA reads as TGTGCCAGCAGCCTCGGACTAGCGGGACCTACTAACCCCTACAATGAGCAGTTCTTC. It specifies CASSLGLAGPTNPYNEQFF.

The chain is built from TRBV29-1 and TRBJ2-3, with no clear D. CDR1 SQVTM and CDR2 ANQGSEA come from the germline V gene. V lost 2 bases and J lost 4, with 4 bases in between. The CDR3 has 11 amino acids. CDR3 region: CSVEIADTQYF. Here the CDR3 DNA reads TGCAGCGTTGAAATAGCAGATACGCAGTATTTT.

This clone was seen a handful of times. V usage is TRBV12-3 or TRBV12-4 and J usage is TRBJ2-1; D is ambiguous. The CDR3 covers 13 residues. The ends were cut back, 5 bases at V and 5 bases at J, with 10 bases in the middle. The CDR3 loop is CASSHSSHNEQFF. CDR3 coding DNA: TGTGCCAGCAGTCACTCGTCCCACAATGAGCAGTTCTTC.

The rearrangement links TRBV28 to TRBJ2-3; possible D gene TRBD2, 6 bases. This CDR3 has 14 amino acids. The germline gives CDR1 MDHEN, CDR2 SYDVKM. The V gene lost 6 bases and the J gene lost 2 bases, with 12 bases spanning the gap. The CDR3 DNA follows: TGTGCCAGCAGACTGGGACTTAACACAGATACGCAGTATTTT. Protein: CASRLGLNTDTQYF.

This rearrangement joins TRBV7-2 to TRBJ2-2; 7 nucleotides align to TRBD1. V shed 5 bases, J shed 5 bases, and the junction held 14 bases outside the gene matches. The CDR3 consists of 17 residues. Germline V gene lookup returns CDR1 SGHTA and CDR2 FQGNSA. The CDR3 coding sequence is TGTGCCAGCAGCCTCCAAGGGGCAGGGGGAACAACCGGGGAGCTGTTTTTT. Protein: CASSLQGAGGTTGELFF.

The chain links TRBV5-1 to TRBJ2-5; 7 bases match TRBD1. Germline values: CDR1 SGHRS, CDR2 YFSETQ. This CDR3 is 15 amino acids long. The J segment lost 3 bases and the V segment lost 4 bases, leaving 9 bases of the junction unmatched. The CDR3, as DNA: TGCGCCAGCAGCGTTCCGACAGGGAGCGAAGAGACCCAGTACTTC. Its protein product is CASSVPTGSEETQYF.

The gene calls are TRBV2 and TRBJ1-1, with D perhaps matching TRBD1 (6 bases). CDR1 and CDR2 (germline): SNHLY, FYNNEI. Trimming took off 8 bases at V and 7 bases at J, with 17 bases between the two ends. This CDR3 contains 13 residues. The CDR3 DNA follows: TGTGCCAGCGGCGCCCAGGGGTCCTTTGAAGCTTTCTTT. It is translated as CASGAQGSFEAFF.

The rearrangement links TRBV6-5 to TRBJ1-1, with a weak D call TRBD1 (5 bases). Between the trimmed V and J ends, which lost 6 bases and 4 bases, there was a span of 12 bases. CDR3 length equals 13 residues. Per germline, CDR1 MNHEY and CDR2 SVGAGI. For the CDR3, the DNA is TGTGCCAGCAGAACCTCGGGGGGCACTGAAGCTTTCTTT. It encodes CASRTSGGTEAFF.

The V call is TRBV28, the J call TRBJ1-6; D is uncertain. Germline V CDR1 and CDR2: MDHEN, SYDVKM. The CDR3 extends over 16 amino acids. Trimming stripped 10 bases from V and 0 bases from J, with 16 bases between. CDR3 in DNA: TGTGCCACCCTCCGCCACTCGAGCTCCTATAATTCACCCCTCCACTTT. Translating gives CATLRHSSSYNSPLHF. The entire variable domain, with the rest obtained from reference TRBV28 and TRBJ1-6, is as follows: DVKVTQSSRYLVKRTGEKVFLECVQDMDHENMFWYRQDPGLGLRLIYFSYDVKMKEKGDIPEGYSVSREKKERFSLILESASTNQTSMYLCATLRHSSSYNSPLHFGNGTRLTVT.

Note on this clone: Its ends do not fully match the called genes, so a read error is possible. The V and J genes are TRBV3-1 (or the pseudogene TRBV3-2) and TRBJ2-7, with D uncertain. The germline CDR1 and CDR2 sequences are LGHDT and YNNKEL (reference sequence). The CDR3 covers 13 residues. The CDR3: CASSQGVQTPRNF. DNA for the CDR3: TGTGCCAGCAGCCAAGGGGTTCAGACGCCGCGGAACTTC.

V usage is TRBV2 and J usage is TRBJ1-1; TRBD1 agrees at 8 bases. V dropped 7 bases and J dropped 3; count of bases not matched to a gene: 16. The CDR3 runs 17 residues. CDR1 and CDR2 (germline): SNHLY, FYNNEI. DNA for the CDR3: TGTGCCAGCACCGGAGGGCAGGGGGCTGGCTCGGACACTGAAGCTTTCTTT. Protein sequence: CASTGGQGAGSDTEAFF.

CDR3 sequence reads: CASSDSLAGADTQYF. CDR3 DNA: TGTGCCAGCAGTGACTCTCTAGCGGGAGCAGATACGCAGTATTTT. The chain combines TRBV6-4 with TRBJ2-3; 10 bases map to TRBD2. The CDR3 runs 15 residues. Per the germline V gene, CDR1 is MRHNA and CDR2 is SNTAGT. Trimming cost V 0 bases and J 4 bases; bases outside gene matches: 1.

This chain uses TRBV18 with TRBJ2-3, with D perhaps TRBD1 (6 bases). V was shortened by 3 bases and J by 4 bases, with 11 bases between the two germline ends. Germline V gene lookup returns CDR1 KGHSH and CDR2 LQKENI. The CDR3 is 14 residues long. CDR3 DNA sequence: TGTGCCAGCTCACCGACGACAGGCGCAGATACGCAGTATTTT. Its translation: CASSPTTGADTQYF.

The chain recombines TRBV5-1 with TRBJ1-2, with D uncertain. This CDR3 has 14 amino acids. Looked up from germline, CDR1 is SGHRS and CDR2 is YFSETQ. With 0 bases removed from V and 8 bases from J, the gap between germline ends came to 14 bases. Here the CDR3 reads CASSLASSPEGYTF. The CDR3, as DNA: TGCGCCAGCAGCTTGGCTTCCTCTCCGGAGGGCTACACCTTC.